This TCR beta chain was identified during a study of control samples from healthy donors and cancer patients. Assay used: immunoSEQ multiplex PCR; TCRdb lists only in-frame clones, some missing. Of some 51,000 clones detected, roughly 87% appear once; the ten largest clones hold approximately 4%. V gave up 4 bases and J gave up 6 bases, with 17 bases separating them. The CDR3 covers 14 residues. Germline V gives CDR1 SGHKS, CDR2 YYEKEE (reference sequence). Sequencing input: blood. This clonotype was obtained from a man in his forties or fifties in good health. This chain links TRBV5-5 with TRBJ2-7; maybe TRBD1 (5 bases). The chain's CDR3 is CASSTSLGEREQYF. CDR3 sequence (DNA): TGTGCCAGCAGCACAAGCTTAGGGGAACGCGAGCAGTACTTC.